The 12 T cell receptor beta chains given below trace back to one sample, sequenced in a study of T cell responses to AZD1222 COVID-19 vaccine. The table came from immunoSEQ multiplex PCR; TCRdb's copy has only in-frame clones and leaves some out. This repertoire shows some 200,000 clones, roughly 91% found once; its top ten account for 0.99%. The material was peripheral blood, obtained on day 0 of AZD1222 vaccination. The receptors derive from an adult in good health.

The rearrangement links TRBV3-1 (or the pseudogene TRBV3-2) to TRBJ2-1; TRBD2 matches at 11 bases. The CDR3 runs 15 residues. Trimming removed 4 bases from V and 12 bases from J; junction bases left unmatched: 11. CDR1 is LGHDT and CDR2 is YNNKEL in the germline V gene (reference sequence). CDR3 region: CASSPLAGGWEGQFF. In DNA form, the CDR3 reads TGTGCCAGCAGCCCTCTAGCGGGAGGATGGGAAGGGCAGTTCTTC.

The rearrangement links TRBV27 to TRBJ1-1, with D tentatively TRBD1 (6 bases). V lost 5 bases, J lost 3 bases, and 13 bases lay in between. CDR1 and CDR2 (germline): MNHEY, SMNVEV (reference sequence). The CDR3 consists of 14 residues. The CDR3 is CASSHQGFYTEAFF. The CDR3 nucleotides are TGTGCCAGCAGTCATCAGGGGTTCTACACTGAAGCTTTCTTT.

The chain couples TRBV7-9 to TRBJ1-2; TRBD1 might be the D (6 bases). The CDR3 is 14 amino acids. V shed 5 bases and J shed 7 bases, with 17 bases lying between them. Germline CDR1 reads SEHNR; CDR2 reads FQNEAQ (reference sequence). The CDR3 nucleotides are TGTGCCAGCAGCCCCCCCCGGGGGGCAACTGGCTACACCTTC. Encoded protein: CASSPPRGATGYTF.

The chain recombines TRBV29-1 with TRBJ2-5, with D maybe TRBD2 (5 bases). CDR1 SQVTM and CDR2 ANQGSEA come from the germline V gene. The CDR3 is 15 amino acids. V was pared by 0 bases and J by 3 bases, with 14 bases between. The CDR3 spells CSVEDPGILEETQYF. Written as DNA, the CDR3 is TGCAGCGTTGAAGATCCCGGGATTCTTGAAGAGACCCAGTACTTC.

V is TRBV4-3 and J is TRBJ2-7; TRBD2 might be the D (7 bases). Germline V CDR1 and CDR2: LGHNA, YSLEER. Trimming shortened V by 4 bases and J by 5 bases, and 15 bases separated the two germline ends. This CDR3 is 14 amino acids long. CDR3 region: CASSLRGGGHEQYF. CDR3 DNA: TGCGCCAGCAGCCTAAGGGGGGGCGGGCACGAGCAGTACTTC.

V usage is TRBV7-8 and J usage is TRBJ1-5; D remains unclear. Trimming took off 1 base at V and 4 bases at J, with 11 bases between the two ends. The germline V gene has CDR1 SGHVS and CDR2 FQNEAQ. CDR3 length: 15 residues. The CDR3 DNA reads TGTGCCAGCAGCTTAGAGTGGGCACCAAATCAGCCCCAGCATTTT. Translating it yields CASSLEWAPNQPQHF.

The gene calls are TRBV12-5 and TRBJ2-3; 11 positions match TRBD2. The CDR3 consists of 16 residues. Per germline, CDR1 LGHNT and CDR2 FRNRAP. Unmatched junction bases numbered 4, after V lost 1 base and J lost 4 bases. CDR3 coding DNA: TGTGCTAGTGGTTTGGGACTAGCGGGATCAGCAGATACGCAGTATTTT. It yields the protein CASGLGLAGSADTQYF.

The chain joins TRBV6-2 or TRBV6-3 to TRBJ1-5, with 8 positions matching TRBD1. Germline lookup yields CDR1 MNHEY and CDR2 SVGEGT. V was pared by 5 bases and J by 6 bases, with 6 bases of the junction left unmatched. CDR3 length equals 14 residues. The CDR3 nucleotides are TGTGCCAGCAGTAATGCAGGGGGCAGTCAGCCCCAGCATTTT. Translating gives CASSNAGGSQPQHF.

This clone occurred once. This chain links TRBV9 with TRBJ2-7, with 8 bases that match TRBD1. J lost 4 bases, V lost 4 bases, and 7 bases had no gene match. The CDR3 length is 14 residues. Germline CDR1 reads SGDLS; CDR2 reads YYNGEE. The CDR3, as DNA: TGTGCCAGCAGCCCAAGGACAGGGAGGTACGAGCAGTACTTC. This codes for CASSPRTGRYEQYF.

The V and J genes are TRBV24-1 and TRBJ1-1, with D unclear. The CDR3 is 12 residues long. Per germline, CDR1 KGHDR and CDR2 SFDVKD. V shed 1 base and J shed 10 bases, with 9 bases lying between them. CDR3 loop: CATSDFGRRAFF. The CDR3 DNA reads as TGTGCCACCAGTGATTTCGGCAGGAGAGCTTTCTTT.

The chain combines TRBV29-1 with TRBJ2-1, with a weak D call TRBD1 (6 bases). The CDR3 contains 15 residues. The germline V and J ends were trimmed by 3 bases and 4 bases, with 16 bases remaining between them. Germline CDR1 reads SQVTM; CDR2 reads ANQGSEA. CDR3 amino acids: CSVDIGTIGYNEQFF. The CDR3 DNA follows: TGCAGCGTTGATATTGGGACAATAGGGTACAATGAGCAGTTCTTC.

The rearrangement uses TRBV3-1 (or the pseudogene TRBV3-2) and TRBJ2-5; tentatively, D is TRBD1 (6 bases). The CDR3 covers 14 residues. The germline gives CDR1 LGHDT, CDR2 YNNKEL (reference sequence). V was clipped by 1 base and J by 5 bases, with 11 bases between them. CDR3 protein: CASSQGTVSETQYF. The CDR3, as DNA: TGTGCCAGCAGCCAAGGGACAGTCAGTGAGACCCAGTACTTC.